The 3 T cell receptor beta chains reported below all come from one sample, sequenced in a study of tumor-infiltrating lymphocytes in primary liver carcinoma. Unsorted whole blood served as the source of blood RNA, and germline DNA was extracted as well. The input was approximately 0.45 ug total RNA; TCR beta cDNA was made from it with a constant-region primer. Modified slightly, ARM-PCR produced TCR beta libraries over three nested multiplex PCR rounds. Investigators reported that the first two PCR rounds, at 9 to 11 cycles each, used TRBV1-TRBV30 forward primers with a C-beta reverse primer. TCRdb reprocessed the multiplex PCR reads via MiXCR and lists one record per CDR3 protein. The data hold some 180,000 distinct CDR3 sequences, with roughly three fifths observed a single time. Material for sequencing was peripheral blood. These receptors all stem from a man aged 35-49 years with primary liver carcinoma and hepatitis B virus infection.

Ten or more counts support this clonotype. The CDR3 reads CSVPGTSLNEQFF. CDR3 bases: TGCAGCGTACCCGGGACTAGCTTAAATGAGCAGTTCTTC. This chain links TRBV29-1 with TRBJ2-1; 9 bases line up with TRBD2. The trim removed 6 bases at V and 7 bases at J, leaving 7 bases unmatched. The CDR3 sequence is 13 residues long. Germline assignment: CDR1 SQVTM and CDR2 ANQGSEA.

The table lists this clonotype with a count of one. The rearrangement joins TRBV6-6 to TRBJ1-1; D is ambiguous. This CDR3 contains 17 residues. Germline V gives CDR1 MNHNY, CDR2 SVGAGI (reference sequence). The V and J ends lost 2 bases and 4 bases respectively, with 20 bases between them. The CDR3 DNA sequence: TGTGCCAGCAGTTACCTCTCGGTCGGTGATAAAAGCACTGAAGCTTTCTTT. Its translation: CASSYLSVGDKSTEAFF.

The rearrangement uses TRBV29-1 and TRBJ2-3; possible D gene TRBD2, 6 bases. The CDR3 sequence is 16 residues long. Germline V gene sequence: CDR1 SQVTM, CDR2 ANQGSEA. CDR3 DNA: TGCAGTGTGGAGGGTGCCTCGGACGTTGGCACAGATACGCAGTATTTT. Translation gives CSVEGASDVGTDTQYF.